This TCR beta chain was sequenced for a study of vaccination effects on CD4 cells after COVID-19 (dated 2022 in TCRdb). Broadly, across the study: Across the study, the median time from the second dose to post-vaccine sampling was 72 days (range 14 to 241). The study compared SARS-CoV-2 spike-specific CD4+ TCR repertoires before and after mRNA vaccination in COVID-19 convalescent patients and infection-naive vaccine recipients. In the study, cultures from other donors were sequenced using the Oncomine TCR Beta short-read assay on an Illumina iSeq 100. Altogether, some ten COVID-19 convalescent patients and several SARS-CoV-2-naive healthy vaccine recipients made up the full study.

As to this clone: Its antigen is still unknown. No clone much larger than this one lies a single base away; base qualities are absent.

V drops 2 bases and J drops 4 bases, leaving 13 bases in between. The germline V gene sets CDR1 to MNHEY and CDR2 to SVGAGI. From the cysteine through the phenylalanine, the CDR3 covers 15 amino acids. Just the 45-base CDR3 DNA is kept, in frame starting at base 1. In the ViraFEST assay, PBMC were stimulated with viral peptide pools, and TCR sequencing was then used to find antigen-specific CD4+ T cell clonotypes based on their expansion. After less than eleven days of culture, CD4+ T cells were isolated with the EasySep CD4+ T cell isolation kit. Each participant got two doses of an mRNA SARS-CoV-2 vaccine, either BNT162b2 or mRNA-1273. The absence of prior SARS-CoV-2 infection in healthy vaccine recipients was confirmed by negative nucleocapsid antibodies before and after vaccination. A few million PBMC per well were cultured with 10 ug/ml peptides in IMDM containing approximately 4.5% human AB serum, approximately 10 IU/ml IL-2 and gentamicin. Half of the culture medium was replaced with fresh IL-2-containing medium on days 3 and 7. Unless noted otherwise, every peptide stimulation condition was grown in triplicate wells. PBMC were separated from whole blood using Ficoll-Paque Plus gradient centrifugation and were then either cryopreserved at -140C or used fresh. Overlapping peptide pools spanned the spike proteins of SARS-CoV-2 and the common cold coronaviruses HCoV-NL63, HCoV-OC43 and HCoV-229E. The QIAamp micro DNA kit was used to extract genomic DNA from the cultured CD4+ T cells.

Library construction relied on the immunoSEQ multiplex PCR assay. DNA from the cultured and isolated CD4+ T cells underwent TCR beta CDR3 sequencing. The original methods were these. The analysis removed non-productive TCR sequences, trimmed reads to the CDR3 region, and retained only CDR3s that were 7 or more amino acids long. The MANAFEST web app was used to identify antigen-specific clonotypes by comparing expansion in peptide wells with expansion in reference cultures. For clones to be considered positive, expansion at FDR<0.05 versus reference and all other wells, an odds ratio above 5, and a frequency above 0.1% in two replicate wells were required. A clonotype was defined as cross-reactive if the clonotype was significantly expanded both in SARS-CoV-2 spike wells and in at least one common cold coronavirus spike condition. CDR3 similarity was assessed by Levenshtein distance using the stringdist R package, and unrooted trees were constructed with ape in R 3.6.1. Not all clones reach the TCRdb copy of this immuneACCESS table, which keeps in-frame sequences only. Checked studies attribute under half of the gap to unresolved V genes and leave the rest unexplained. Clone size and V and J calls were adopted from that table, with D and trimming inferred from the DNA. The sample yields about 35,000 clones; about four fifths were counted once. The top ten hold approximately 1.6% of the sample.

The full study reports these points: In healthy vaccine recipients, vaccine-induced clones were almost all SARS-CoV-2 mono-reactive, with only 1 of 255 being cross-reactive with common cold coronaviruses. Only a small number of convalescent patients were included, and no early post-infection timepoints were available, which limited the study. Clones induced by infection and clones induced by vaccination both contracted markedly at late timepoints after vaccination, which fits with T cell responses waning over time.

Specimen: CD4+ T cells from PBMCs cultured with HCoV-NL63 spike peptides, collected after COVID-19 vaccination. This sample's cell subset or site label indicates: HCoV-NL63 spike overlapping peptide pool stimulation. The clonotype originates from a human donor who received a COVID-19 vaccine. Some clones in this sample may be carry-over from other donors' samples. The rearrangement combines TRBV6-5 with TRBJ2-3, and perhaps TRBD1 as D gene, on 5 matching bases. The CDR3 protein sequence reads: CASSYRQGPPDTQYF. At the DNA level, the sequence is TGTGCCAGCAGTTACAGGCAGGGTCCCCCAGATACGCAGTATTTT.